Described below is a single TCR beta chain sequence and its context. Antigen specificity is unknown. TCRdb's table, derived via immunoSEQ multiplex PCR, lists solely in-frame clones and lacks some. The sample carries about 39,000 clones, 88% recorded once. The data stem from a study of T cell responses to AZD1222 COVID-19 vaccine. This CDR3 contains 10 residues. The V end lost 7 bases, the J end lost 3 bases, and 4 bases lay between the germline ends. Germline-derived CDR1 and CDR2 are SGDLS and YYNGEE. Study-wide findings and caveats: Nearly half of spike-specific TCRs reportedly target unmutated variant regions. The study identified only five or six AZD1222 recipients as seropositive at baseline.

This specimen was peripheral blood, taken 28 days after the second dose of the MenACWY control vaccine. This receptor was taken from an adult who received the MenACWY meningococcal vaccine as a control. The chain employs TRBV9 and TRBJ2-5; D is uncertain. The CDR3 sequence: CASGEETQYF. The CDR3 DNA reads TGTGCCAGCGGCGAAGAGACCCAGTACTTC.